This T cell receptor beta chain emerged from a study of OX40 agonist ivuxolimab in advanced cancers. Study summary: Patients were treated with ivuxolimab, an agonistic anti-OX40 (CD134) antibody. Partial responses, seen in three patients, involved one hepatocellular carcinoma and two cutaneous melanomas. The study, taken as a whole, reports: Also showing low normalized T-cell clonal expansion were some of the nonresponders.

Produced via immunoSEQ multiplex PCR; TCRdb's table is partial and in-frame only. Of almost 85,000 clones detected, approximately 95% appear once; the ten largest clones hold 11%. Notes on this clone: As yet, its antigen is unknown.

The CDR3 totals 14 residues. Trimming cost V 3 bases and J 5 bases, with 11 bases left between them. CDR1 and CDR2 from the germline V gene are MNHEY and SMNVEV (reference sequence). The source is an adult with an advanced solid tumor such as melanoma, head and neck, liver or kidney cancer. The chain uses TRBV27 and TRBJ2-1; D is uncertain. The sequences come from CD4+ or CD8+ T cells sorted from blood, collected in a trial of the OX40 agonist ivuxolimab. CDR3 sequence (DNA): TGTGCCAGCAGTTTGGGTCCTGACGACAATGAGCAGTTCTTC. Its protein product is CASSLGPDDNEQFF.